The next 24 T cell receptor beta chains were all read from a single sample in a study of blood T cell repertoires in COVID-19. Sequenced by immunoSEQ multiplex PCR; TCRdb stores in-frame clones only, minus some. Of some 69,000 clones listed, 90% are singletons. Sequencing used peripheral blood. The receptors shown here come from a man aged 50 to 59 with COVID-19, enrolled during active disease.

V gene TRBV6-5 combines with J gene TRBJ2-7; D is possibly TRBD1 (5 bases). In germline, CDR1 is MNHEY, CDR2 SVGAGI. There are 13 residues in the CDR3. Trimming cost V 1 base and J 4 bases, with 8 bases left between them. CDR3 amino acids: CASSYYRSYEQYF. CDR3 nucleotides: TGTGCCAGCAGTTACTACAGGAGTTACGAGCAGTACTTC.

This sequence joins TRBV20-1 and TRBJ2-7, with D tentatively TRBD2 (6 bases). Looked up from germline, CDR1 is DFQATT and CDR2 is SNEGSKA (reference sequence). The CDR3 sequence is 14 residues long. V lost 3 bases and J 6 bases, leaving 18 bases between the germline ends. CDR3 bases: TGCAGTGCTAGTTTCGGGGGACCGTTCCGCGAGCAGTACTTC. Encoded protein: CSASFGGPFREQYF.

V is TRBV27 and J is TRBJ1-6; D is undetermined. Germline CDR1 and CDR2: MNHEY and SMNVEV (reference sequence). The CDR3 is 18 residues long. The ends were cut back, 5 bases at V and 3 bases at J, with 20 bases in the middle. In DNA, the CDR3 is TGTGCCAGCAGTCCACTATCAGACCTAACCCGCTATAATTCACCCCTCCACTTT. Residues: CASSPLSDLTRYNSPLHF.

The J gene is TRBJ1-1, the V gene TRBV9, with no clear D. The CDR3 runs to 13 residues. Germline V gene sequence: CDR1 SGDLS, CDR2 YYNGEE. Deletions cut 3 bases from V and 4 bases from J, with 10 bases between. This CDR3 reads CASSARRGTEAFF. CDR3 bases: TGTGCCAGCAGCGCACGCCGGGGCACTGAAGCTTTCTTT.

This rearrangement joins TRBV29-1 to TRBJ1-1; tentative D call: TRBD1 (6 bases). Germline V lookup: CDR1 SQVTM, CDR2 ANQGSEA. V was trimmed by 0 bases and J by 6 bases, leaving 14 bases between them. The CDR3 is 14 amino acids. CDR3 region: CSVEESGAGAEAFF. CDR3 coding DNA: TGCAGCGTTGAAGAAAGTGGGGCAGGGGCTGAAGCTTTCTTT.

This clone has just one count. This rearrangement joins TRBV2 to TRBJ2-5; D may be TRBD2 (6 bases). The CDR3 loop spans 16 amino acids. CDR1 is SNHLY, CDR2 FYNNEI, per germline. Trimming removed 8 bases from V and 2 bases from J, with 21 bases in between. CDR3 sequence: CASQPSLGSGQETQYF. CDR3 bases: TGTGCCAGCCAACCCTCGCTAGGTAGCGGACAAGAGACCCAGTACTTC.

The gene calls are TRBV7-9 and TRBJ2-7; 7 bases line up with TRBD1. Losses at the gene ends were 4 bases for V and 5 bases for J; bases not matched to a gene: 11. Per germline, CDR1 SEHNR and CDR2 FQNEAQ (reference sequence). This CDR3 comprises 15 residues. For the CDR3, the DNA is TGTGCCAGCAGCTCCACTGGACAGGCCCTCGACGAGCAGTACTTC. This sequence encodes CASSSTGQALDEQYF.

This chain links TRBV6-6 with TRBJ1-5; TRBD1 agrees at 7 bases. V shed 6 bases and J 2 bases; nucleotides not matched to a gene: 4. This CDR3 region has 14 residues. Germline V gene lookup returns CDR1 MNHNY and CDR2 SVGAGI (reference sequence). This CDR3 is CASRIDRGNQPQHF. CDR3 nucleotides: TGTGCCAGCAGAATCGACAGGGGCAATCAGCCCCAGCATTTT.

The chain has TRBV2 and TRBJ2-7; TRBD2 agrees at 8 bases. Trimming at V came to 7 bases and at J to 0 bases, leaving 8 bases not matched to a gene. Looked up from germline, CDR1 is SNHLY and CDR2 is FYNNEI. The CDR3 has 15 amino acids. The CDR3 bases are TGTGCCAGCACCCCGGGGGGGGCAAGCTCCTACGAGCAGTACTTC. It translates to CASTPGGASSYEQYF.

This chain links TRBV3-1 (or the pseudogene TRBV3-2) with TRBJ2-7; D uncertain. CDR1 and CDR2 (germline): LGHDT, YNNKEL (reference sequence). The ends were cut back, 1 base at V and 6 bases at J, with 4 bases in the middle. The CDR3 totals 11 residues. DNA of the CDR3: TGTGCCAGCAGCCAAGCCGGCGAGCAGTACTTC. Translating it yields CASSQAGEQYF.

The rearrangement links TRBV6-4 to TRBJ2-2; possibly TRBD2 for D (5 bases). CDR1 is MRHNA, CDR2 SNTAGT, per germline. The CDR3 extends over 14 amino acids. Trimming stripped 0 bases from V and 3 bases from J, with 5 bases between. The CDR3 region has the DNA TGTGCCAGCAGTGACTCTAGCGACACCGGGGAGCTGTTTTTT. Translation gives CASSDSSDTGELFF.

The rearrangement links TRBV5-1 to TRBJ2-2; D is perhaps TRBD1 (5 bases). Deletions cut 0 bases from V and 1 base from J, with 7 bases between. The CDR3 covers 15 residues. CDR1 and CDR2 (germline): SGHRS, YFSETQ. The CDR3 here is CASSLGTMNTGELFF. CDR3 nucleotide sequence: TGCGCCAGCAGCTTGGGGACAATGAACACCGGGGAGCTGTTTTTT.

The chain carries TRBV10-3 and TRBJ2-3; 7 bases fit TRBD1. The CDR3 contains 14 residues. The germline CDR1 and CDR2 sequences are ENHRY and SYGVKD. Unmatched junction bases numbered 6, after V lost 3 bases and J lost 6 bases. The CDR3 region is CAISENRGLDTQYF. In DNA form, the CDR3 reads TGTGCCATCAGTGAAAACAGGGGCCTGGATACGCAGTATTTT.

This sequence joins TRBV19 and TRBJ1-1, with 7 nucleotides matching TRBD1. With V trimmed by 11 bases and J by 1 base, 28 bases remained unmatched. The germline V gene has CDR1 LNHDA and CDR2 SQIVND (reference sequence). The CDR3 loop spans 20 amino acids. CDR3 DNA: TGTGCCGGCCAATTTGAACAGGGGACGAGGTATCGAGGGCGGAACACTGAAGCTTTCTTT. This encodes CAGQFEQGTRYRGRNTEAFF.

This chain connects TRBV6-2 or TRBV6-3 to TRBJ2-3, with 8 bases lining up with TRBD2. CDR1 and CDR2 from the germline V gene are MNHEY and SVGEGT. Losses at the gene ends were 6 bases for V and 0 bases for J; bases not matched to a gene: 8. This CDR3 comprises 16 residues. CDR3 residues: CASSPRIAGSTDTQYF. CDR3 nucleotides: TGTGCCAGCAGCCCCAGAATAGCGGGGAGCACAGATACGCAGTATTTT.

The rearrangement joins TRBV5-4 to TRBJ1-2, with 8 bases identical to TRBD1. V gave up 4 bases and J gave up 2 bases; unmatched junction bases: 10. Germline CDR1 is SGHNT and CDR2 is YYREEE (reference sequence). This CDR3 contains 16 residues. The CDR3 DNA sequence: TGTGCCAGCAGCCATCGAAGGACAGGGCCCAACTATGGCTACACCTTC. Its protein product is CASSHRRTGPNYGYTF.

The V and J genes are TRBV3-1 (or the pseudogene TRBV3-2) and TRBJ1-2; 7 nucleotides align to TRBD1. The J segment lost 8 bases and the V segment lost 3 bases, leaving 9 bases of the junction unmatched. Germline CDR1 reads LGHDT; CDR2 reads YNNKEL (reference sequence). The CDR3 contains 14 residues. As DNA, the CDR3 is TGTGCCAGCAGCCATATTGACAGGGCCGGCGGCTACACCTTC. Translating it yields CASSHIDRAGGYTF.

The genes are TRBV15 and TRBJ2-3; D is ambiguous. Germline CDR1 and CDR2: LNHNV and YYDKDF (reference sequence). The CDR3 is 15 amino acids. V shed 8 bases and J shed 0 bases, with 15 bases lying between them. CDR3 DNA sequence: TGTGCCACCCTCAAAGGCGGTCCTAGCACAGATACGCAGTATTTT. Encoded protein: CATLKGGPSTDTQYF. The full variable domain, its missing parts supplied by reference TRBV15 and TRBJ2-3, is DAMVIQNPRYQVTQFGKPVTLSCSQTLNHNVMYWYQQKSSQAPKLLFHYYDKDFNNEADTPDNFQSRRPNTSFCFLDIRSPGLGDTAMYLCATLKGGPSTDTQYFGPGTRLTVL.

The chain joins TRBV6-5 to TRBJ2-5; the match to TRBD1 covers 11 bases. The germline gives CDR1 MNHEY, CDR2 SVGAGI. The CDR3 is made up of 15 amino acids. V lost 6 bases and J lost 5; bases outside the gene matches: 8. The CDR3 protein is CASSDPGQGVETQYF. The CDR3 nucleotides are TGTGCCAGCAGCGATCCGGGACAGGGGGTTGAGACCCAGTACTTC.

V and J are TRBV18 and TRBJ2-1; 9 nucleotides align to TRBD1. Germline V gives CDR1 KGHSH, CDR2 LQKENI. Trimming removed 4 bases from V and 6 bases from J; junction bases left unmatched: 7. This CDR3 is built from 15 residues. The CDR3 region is CASSLTGGSSNEQFF. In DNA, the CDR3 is TGTGCCAGCTCACTAACAGGGGGCTCGTCCAATGAGCAGTTCTTC.

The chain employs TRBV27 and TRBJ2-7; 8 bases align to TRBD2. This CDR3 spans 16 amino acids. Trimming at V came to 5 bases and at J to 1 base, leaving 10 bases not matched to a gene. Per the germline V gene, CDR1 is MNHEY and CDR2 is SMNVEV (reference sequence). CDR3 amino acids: CASSRSGGASSYEQYF. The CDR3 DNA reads TGTGCCAGCAGTAGGTCGGGGGGGGCTTCTTCCTACGAGCAGTACTTC.

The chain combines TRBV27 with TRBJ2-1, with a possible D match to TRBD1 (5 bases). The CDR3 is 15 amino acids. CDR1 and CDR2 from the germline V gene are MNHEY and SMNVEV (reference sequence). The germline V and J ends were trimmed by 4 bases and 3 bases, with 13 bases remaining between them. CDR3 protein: CASSSGPADYNEQFF. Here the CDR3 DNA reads TGTGCCAGCAGTTCAGGGCCTGCGGACTACAATGAGCAGTTCTTC.

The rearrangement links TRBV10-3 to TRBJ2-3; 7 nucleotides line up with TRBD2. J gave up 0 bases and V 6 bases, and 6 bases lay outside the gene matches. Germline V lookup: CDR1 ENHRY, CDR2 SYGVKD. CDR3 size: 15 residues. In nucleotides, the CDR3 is TGTGCCATCAGGGCAACTAGCGCAAGCACAGATACGCAGTATTTT. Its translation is CAIRATSASTDTQYF.

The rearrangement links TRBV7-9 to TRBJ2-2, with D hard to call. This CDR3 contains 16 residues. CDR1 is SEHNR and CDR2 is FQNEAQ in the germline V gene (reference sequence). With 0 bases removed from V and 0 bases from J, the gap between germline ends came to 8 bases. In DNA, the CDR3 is TGTGCCAGCAGCTTAGCAGAGGAAACGAACACCGGGGAGCTGTTTTTT. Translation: CASSLAEETNTGELFF.